The sequence of this T cell receptor (beta chain) was determined in a study of T cell clonality in common variable immunodeficiency. Study observations and caveats: What drives increased CVID clonality needs T cell subpopulation sequencing. Common variable immunodeficiency TCR beta sequences reportedly had fewer deletions and N-nucleotide insertions. TCRbeta clonality was increased in CVID versus healthy controls.

No CVID subject was ill or on immunomodulatory drugs when sampled. Blood samples were heparinized, about 5 to 8 ml per donor. The repertoire was sequenced with immunoSEQ multiplex PCR; TCRdb's copy has only in-frame clones and lacks some. In total the sample includes 15,000 to 20,000 clones, none of them seen once. This clone was counted between two and nine times. The antigen is undetermined. Sequencing was carried out using peripheral blood mononuclear cells. The receptor's source is a human donor with common variable immunodeficiency.

CDR3 DNA, as far as it was read: TGTGCCAGCAGCTCCAATAGCGGGGGAGTCTACGAG. Residues: CASSSNSGGVYE. The full-length CDR3 reads as CASSSNSGGVYEQYF. The chain combines TRBV7-2 with TRBJ2-7; TRBD2 aligns across 9 bases. The missing CDR3 end, 3 residues past where the read stops, is filled in from the germline J gene. The CDR3 sequence is 15 residues long. Germline loops: CDR1 SGHTA, CDR2 FQGNSA. V lost 4 bases, J lost 3 bases, and 7 bases stayed unmatched.